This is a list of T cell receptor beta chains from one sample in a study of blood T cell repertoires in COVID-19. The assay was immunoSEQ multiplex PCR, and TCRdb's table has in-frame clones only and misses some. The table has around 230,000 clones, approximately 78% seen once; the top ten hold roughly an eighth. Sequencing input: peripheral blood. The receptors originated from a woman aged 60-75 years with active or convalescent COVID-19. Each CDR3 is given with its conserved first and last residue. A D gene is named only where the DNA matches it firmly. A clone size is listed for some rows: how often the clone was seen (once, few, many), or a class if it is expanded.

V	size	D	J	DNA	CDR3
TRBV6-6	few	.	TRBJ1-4	TGTGCCAGCAGTTACTCGGCCGCAACTAATGAAAAACTGTTTTTT	CASSYSAATNEKLFF
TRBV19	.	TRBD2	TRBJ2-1	TGTGCCAGTAGTCCTCAGCGGGGCCCGTACAATGAGCAGTTCTTC	CASSPQRGPYNEQFF
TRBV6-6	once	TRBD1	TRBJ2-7	TGTGCCAGCAGTTACCAGGGGGACTACGAGCAGTACTTC	CASSYQGDYEQYF
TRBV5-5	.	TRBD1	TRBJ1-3	TGTGCCAGCAGCCCTGGGACAGGTCGCTCTGGAAACACCATATATTTT	CASSPGTGRSGNTIYF
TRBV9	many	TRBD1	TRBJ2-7	TGTGCCAGCAGCCTAGACCAACAGGGGATCTACGAGCAGTACTTC	CASSLDQQGIYEQYF
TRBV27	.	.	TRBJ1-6	TGTGCCAGCAAGGGGAAGGCCTATAATTCACCCCTCCACTTT	CASKGKAYNSPLHF
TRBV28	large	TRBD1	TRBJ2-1	TGTGCCAGCAGTTTACTGGACAGGGGCAACAATGAGCAGTTCTTC	CASSLLDRGNNEQFF
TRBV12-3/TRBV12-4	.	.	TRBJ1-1	TGTGCCAGCAGTACAGGGTATGGGACTGAAGCTTTCTTT	CASSTGYGTEAFF
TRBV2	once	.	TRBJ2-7	TGTGCCAGCAGTGAACTGGGTCCAGGCCTGGCGCAGTACTTC	CASSELGPGLAQYF
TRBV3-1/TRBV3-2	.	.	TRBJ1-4	TGTGCCAGCAGCCGTAAAGGCGGGTCAACTAATGAAAAACTGTTTTTT	CASSRKGGSTNEKLFF
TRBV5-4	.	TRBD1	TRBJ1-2	TGTGCCAGCAGCTTGGAAGGACGAGCTAGACAGGGTGGCTACACCTTC	CASSLEGRARQGGYTF
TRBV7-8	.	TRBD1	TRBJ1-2	TGTGCCAGCAGCCCAGATGGACAGGGGGCGCGTGGCTACACCTTC	CASSPDGQGARGYTF
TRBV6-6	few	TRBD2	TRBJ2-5	TGTGCCAGCAGTTACGGTGGGAGGGGACAAGAGACCCAGTACTTC	CASSYGGRGQETQYF
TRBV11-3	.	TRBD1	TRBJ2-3	TGTGCCAGCAGCAAACAGGGGGCCGGCACAGATACGCAGTATTTT	CASSKQGAGTDTQYF
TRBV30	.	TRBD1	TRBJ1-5	TGTGCCTGGACCCCGGGGACAGGGGGTGGTCTAGGCAATCAGCCCCAGCATTTT	CAWTPGTGGGLGNQPQHF
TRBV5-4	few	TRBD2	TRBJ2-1	TGTGCCAGCAGCTTGGGGCAGCGGGGGCACAATGAGCAGTTCTTC	CASSLGQRGHNEQFF
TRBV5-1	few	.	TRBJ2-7	TGCGCCAGCAGCTTGACTCCAGGGACCTACGAGCAGTACTTC	CASSLTPGTYEQYF
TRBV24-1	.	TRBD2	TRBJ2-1	TGTGCCACCAGTAGTAGCGGGGGGCCAAACTCCTACAATGAGCAGTTCTTC	CATSSSGGPNSYNEQFF
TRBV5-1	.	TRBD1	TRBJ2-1	TGCGCCAGCAGCACGGGGACAGGAGGTAGCAATGAGCAGTTCTTC	CASSTGTGGSNEQFF
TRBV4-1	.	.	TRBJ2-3	TGCGCCAGCAGCCAAACCGGACTGGATACGCAGTATTTT	CASSQTGLDTQYF
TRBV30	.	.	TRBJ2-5	TGTGCCTGGAGCCTACGGGGTGTGACCCAGTACTTC	CAWSLRGVTQYF
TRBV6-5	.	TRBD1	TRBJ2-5	TGTGCCAGCTGGGTTTCAGGACAGGGCTGGGAGACCCAGTACTTC	CASWVSGQGWETQYF
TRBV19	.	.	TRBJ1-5	TGTGCCAGTAGTATAGGAACCTACAATCAGCCCCAGCATTTT	CASSIGTYNQPQHF
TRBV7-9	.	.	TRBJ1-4	TGTGCCAGCAGCTTAAGTTCTATTTCTGGTGCAACTAATGAAAAACTGTTTTTT	CASSLSSISGATNEKLFF
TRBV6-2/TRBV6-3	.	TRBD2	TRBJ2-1	TGTGCCAGCAGTTACGGACTAGCGGGGGGATACAATGAGCAGTTCTTC	CASSYGLAGGYNEQFF
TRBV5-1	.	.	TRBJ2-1	TGCGCCAGCAACCCGGACAGTACCTACAATGAGCAGTTCTTC	CASNPDSTYNEQFF
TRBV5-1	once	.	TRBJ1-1	TGCGCCAGCACCGAAGCGGGTAACACTGAAGCTTTCTTT	CASTEAGNTEAFF
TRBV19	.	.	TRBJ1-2	TGTGCCAGTAGTATAGGTTCAGTGGACTATGGCTACACCTTC	CASSIGSVDYGYTF
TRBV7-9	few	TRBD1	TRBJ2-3	TGTGCCAGCAGCTTACGGACAGGGGTTTCAGATACGCAGTATTTT	CASSLRTGVSDTQYF
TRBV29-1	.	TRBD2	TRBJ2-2	TGCAGCGTTGAGGTAGCGGGGTCTGGGGAGCTGTTTTTT	CSVEVAGSGELFF
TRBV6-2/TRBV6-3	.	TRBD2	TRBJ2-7	TGTGCCAGCAGTTACGGGACTAGCGGGGTGAGCTCCTACGAGCAGTACTTC	CASSYGTSGVSSYEQYF
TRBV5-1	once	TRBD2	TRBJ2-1	TGCGCCAGCAGCTTGAAACCGGGACTAGCGGGGGGGCTGGGCAATGAGCAGTTCTTC	CASSLKPGLAGGLGNEQFF
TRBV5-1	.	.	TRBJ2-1	TGCGCCAGCAGCTTGACTAGCCTTCGCAGTGAGCAGTTCTTC	CASSLTSLRSEQFF
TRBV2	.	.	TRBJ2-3	TGTGCCAGCAGTCGGACAGTTTCCACAGATACGCAGTATTTT	CASSRTVSTDTQYF
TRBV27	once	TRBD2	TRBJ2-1	TGTGCCAGCAGTTTACTTAGCGGGGCCATCTACAATGAGCAGTTCTTC	CASSLLSGAIYNEQFF
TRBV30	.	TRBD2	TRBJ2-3	TGTGCCTGGAGTCTAAGCGGGGGGAGGGCAGATACGCAGTATTTT	CAWSLSGGRADTQYF
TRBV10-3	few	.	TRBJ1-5	TGTGCCATCAGTACAGGGTCCTATAGCAATCAGCCCCAGCATTTT	CAISTGSYSNQPQHF
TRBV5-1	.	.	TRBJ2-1	TGCGCCAGCAGCCGGGCGGGTTATCCGGGGAGCTCCTACAATGAGCAGTTCTTC	CASSRAGYPGSSYNEQFF
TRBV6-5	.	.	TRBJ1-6	TGTGCCAGCAGGGACACAGGGCTTTCACCCCTCCACTTT	CASRDTGLSPLHF
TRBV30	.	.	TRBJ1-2	TGTGCCTGGAGGGCCCCCCCAATCTATGGCTACACCTTC	CAWRAPPIYGYTF
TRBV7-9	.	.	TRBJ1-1	TGTGCCAGCAGCTTAGATAGCTCGAGGACTGAAGCTTTCTTT	CASSLDSSRTEAFF
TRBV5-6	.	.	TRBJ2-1	TGTGCCAGCAGCCCCGGACAGCCATACAATGAGCAGTTCTTC	CASSPGQPYNEQFF
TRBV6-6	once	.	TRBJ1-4	TGTGCCAGCAGTTATTATGCAACTAATGAAAAACTGTTTTTT	CASSYYATNEKLFF
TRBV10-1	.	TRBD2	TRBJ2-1	TGCGCCAGCAGTGAGCCGCGGGGGGTATACAATGAGCAGTTCTTC	CASSEPRGVYNEQFF
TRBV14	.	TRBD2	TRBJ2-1	TGTGCCAGCAGCCTAGCGGGGGGGTCATACAATGAGCAGTTCTTC	CASSLAGGSYNEQFF
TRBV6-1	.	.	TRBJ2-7	TGTGCCAGCACCATGGAGGGGAAGCAGTACTTC	CASTMEGKQYF
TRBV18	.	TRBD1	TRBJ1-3	TGTGCCAGCTCTCCTGACAGGGGGTTCTCCGGAAACACCATATATTTT	CASSPDRGFSGNTIYF
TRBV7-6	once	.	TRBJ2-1	TGTGCCAGCAGCTTGAGGCGAGACCCCTCATACAATGAGCAGTTCTTC	CASSLRRDPSYNEQFF
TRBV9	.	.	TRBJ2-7	TGTGCCAGCAGCGTACGAGGGAACTCCTACGAGCAGTACTTC	CASSVRGNSYEQYF
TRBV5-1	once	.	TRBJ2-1	TGCGCCAGCAGCTTCGAGGGGGTCAATGAGCAGTTCTTC	CASSFEGVNEQFF
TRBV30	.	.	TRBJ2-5	TGTGCCTGGAGTTCCCAGGTCGGAGAGACCCAGTACTTC	CAWSSQVGETQYF
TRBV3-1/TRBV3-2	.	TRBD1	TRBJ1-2	TGTGCCAGCAGCCAAGAACAGGGGATCGGGGGCTACACCTTC	CASSQEQGIGGYTF
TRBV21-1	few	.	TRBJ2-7	TGTGCCAGCACGAATCGACAGGGGGCGTTGGAGCAGTACTTC	CASTNRQGALEQYF